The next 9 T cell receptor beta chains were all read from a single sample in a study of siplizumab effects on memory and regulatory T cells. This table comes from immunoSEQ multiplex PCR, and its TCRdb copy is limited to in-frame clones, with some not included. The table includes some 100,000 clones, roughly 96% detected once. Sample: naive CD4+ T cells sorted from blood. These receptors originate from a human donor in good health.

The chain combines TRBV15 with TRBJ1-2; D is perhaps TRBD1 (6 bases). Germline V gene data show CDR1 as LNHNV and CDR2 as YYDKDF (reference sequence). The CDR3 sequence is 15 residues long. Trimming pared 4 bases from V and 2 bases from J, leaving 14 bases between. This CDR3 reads CATSTAGRGNYGYTF. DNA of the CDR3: TGTGCCACCAGCACCGCGGGTAGGGGGAACTATGGCTACACCTTC.

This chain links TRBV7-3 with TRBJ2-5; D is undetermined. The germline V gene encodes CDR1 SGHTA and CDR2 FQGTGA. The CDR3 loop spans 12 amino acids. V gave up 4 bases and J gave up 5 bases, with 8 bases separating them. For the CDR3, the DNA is TGTGCCAGCAGCTACTATGGGGAGACCCAGTACTTC. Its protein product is CASSYYGETQYF.

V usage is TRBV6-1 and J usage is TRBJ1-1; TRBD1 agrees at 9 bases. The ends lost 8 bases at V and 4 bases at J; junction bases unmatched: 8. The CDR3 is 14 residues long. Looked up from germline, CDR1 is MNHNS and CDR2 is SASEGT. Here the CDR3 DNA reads TGTGCCAGCCAGGACAGGGGAAAGGTCACTGAAGCTTTCTTT. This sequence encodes CASQDRGKVTEAFF.

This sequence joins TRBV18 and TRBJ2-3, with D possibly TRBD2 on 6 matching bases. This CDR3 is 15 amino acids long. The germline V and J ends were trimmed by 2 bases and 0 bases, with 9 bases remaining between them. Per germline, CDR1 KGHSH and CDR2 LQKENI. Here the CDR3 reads CASSPAGISTDTQYF. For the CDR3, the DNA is TGTGCCAGCTCACCAGCGGGGATTAGCACAGATACGCAGTATTTT. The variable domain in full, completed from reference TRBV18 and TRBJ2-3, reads NAGVMQNPRHLVRRRGQEARLRCSPMKGHSHVYWYRQLPEEGLKFMVYLQKENIIDESGMPKERFSAEFPKEGPSILRIQQVVRGDSAAYFCASSPAGISTDTQYFGPGTRLTVL.

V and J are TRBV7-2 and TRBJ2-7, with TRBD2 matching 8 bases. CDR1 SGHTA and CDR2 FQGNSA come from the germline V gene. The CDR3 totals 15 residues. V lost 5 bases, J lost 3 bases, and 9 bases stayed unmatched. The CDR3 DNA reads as TGTGCCAGCAGCCGTCCGCATAGCGGGGTCTACGAGCAGTACTTC. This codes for CASSRPHSGVYEQYF.

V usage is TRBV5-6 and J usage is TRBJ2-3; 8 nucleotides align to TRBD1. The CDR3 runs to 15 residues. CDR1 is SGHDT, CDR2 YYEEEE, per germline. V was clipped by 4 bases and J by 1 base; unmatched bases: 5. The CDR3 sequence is CASSAGQVGTDTQYF. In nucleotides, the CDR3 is TGTGCCAGCAGCGCGGGACAGGTGGGCACAGATACGCAGTATTTT.

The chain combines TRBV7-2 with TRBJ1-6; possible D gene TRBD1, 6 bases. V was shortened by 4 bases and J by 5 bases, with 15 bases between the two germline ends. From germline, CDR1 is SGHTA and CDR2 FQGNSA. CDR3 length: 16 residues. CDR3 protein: CASSSLRTVNNSPLHF. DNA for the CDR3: TGTGCCAGCAGCTCGCTAAGGACAGTTAATAATTCACCCCTCCACTTT.

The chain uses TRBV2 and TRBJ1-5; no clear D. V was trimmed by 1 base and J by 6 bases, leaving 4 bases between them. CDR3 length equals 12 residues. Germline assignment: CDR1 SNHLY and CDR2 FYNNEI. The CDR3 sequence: CASSEEFQPQHF. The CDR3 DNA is TGTGCCAGCAGTGAAGAATTTCAGCCCCAGCATTTT.

The CDR3 is CASSWDPNIQYF. In DNA, the CDR3 is TGTGCCAGCAGTTGGGACCCAAACATTCAGTACTTC. This chain connects TRBV2 to TRBJ2-4; TRBD1 or TRBD2 may be the D gene (5 bases each). CDR1 is SNHLY, CDR2 FYNNEI, per germline. V gave up 5 bases and J gave up 6 bases, with 8 bases separating them. This CDR3 contains 12 residues.